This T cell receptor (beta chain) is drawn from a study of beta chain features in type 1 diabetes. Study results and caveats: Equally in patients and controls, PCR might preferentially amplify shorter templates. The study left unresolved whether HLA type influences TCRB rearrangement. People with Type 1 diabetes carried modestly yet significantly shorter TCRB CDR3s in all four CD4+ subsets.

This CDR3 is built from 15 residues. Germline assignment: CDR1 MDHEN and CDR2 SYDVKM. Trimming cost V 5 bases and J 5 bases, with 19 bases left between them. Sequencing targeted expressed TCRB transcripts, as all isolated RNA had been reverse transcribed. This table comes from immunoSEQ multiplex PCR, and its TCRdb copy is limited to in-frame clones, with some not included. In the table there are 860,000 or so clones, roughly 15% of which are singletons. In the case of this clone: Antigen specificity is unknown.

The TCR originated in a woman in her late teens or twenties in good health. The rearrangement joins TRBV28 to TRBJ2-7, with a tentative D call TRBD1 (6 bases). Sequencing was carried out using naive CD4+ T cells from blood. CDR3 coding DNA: TGTGCCAGCAGTCTAGACAGGACCCCCCCTGACGAGCAGTACTTC. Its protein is CASSLDRTPPDEQYF.